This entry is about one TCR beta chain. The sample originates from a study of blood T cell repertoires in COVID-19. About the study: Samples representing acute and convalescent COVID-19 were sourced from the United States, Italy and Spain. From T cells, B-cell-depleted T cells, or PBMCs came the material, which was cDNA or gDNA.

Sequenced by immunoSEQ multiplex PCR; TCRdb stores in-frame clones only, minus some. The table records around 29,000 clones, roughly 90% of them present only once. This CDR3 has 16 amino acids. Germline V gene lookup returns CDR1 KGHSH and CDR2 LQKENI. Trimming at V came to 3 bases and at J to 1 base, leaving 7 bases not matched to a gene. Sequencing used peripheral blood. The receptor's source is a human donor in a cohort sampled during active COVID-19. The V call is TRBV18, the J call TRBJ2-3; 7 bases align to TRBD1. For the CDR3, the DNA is TGTGCCAGCTCACCCCTTTACAGGGGAGGCACAGATACGCAGTATTTT. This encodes CASSPLYRGGTDTQYF.